This TCR beta chain was documented in a study of T cells in Graves' hyperthyroidism and ophthalmopathy. What was amplified from RNA transcripts were TCR beta CDR3 regions. During a first-round RT-PCR of the TCR CDR3, the HTBI primer set was used. Using its own MiXCR run on the multiplex PCR reads, TCRdb lists one record per CDR3 protein. The repertoire holds about 580,000 distinct CDR3 sequences, with roughly 46% as singletons. This CDR3 has 15 residues. Patients showing uncontrolled infection, other autoimmune disease, pregnancy or lactation were ineligible. Clinical symptoms, serum thyroxine and TRAb, thyroid ultrasound and orbital computed tomography together formed the diagnostic basis.

The chain is built from TRBV21-1 and TRBJ2-3; the tabulated D call, TRBD2, remains unverified against the DNA. TRBV21-1 is classified as a pseudogene. Sequencing was done on a sample of peripheral blood or thyroid tissue (not recorded which). This receptor was identified in a woman younger than 35 with Graves' hyperthyroidism. The CDR3 sequence is CASSSAGVVTDTQYF. The CDR3 region has the DNA TGTGCCAGCAGCAGCGCGGGAGTGGTGACAGATACGCAGTATTTT.